These 14 T cell receptor beta chains share one sample of origin, sequenced in a study of blood T cell repertoires in COVID-19. Using immunoSEQ multiplex PCR, the repertoire was profiled, and TCRdb retains in-frame clones only, with some absent. The data show roughly 200,000 clones, 84% seen once. Specimen: peripheral blood. The receptors originated from an older woman with active or convalescent COVID-19.

The chain employs TRBV19 and TRBJ1-2, with D maybe TRBD1 (6 bases). The CDR3 is made up of 15 amino acids. Trimming removed 6 bases at V and 5 bases at J, with 19 bases between. Germline V lookup: CDR1 LNHDA, CDR2 SQIVND (reference sequence). CDR3 coding DNA: TGTGCCAGTAGAGAACAGGGTAACCCCCGTTATGGCTACACCTTC. This gives the protein CASREQGNPRYGYTF.

J is TRBJ2-7 and V is TRBV7-8; 7 positions match TRBD1. This CDR3 is built from 13 residues. The germline V gene has CDR1 SGHVS and CDR2 FQNEAQ. Losses at the gene ends were 5 bases for V and 4 bases for J; bases not matched to a gene: 5. CDR3 DNA: TGTGCCAGCAGCCCCCCGACAGGGTACGAGCAGTACTTC. Translating it yields CASSPPTGYEQYF.

DNA of the CDR3: TGTGCCAGCAGACGCCAGGGGCCCTATGGCTACACCTTC. Translation: CASRRQGPYGYTF. The chain recombines TRBV2 with TRBJ1-2; TRBD1 might be the D (6 bases). The germline V gene encodes CDR1 SNHLY and CDR2 FYNNEI. The CDR3 is made up of 13 amino acids. Trimming left V 6 bases short and J 4 bases short, with 12 bases between.

This chain joins TRBV7-9 and TRBJ2-7; 9 nucleotides agree with TRBD1. Germline values: CDR1 SEHNR, CDR2 FQNEAQ (reference sequence). The CDR3 contains 18 residues. V lost 1 base to trimming and J lost 3 bases; unmatched junction nucleotides: 13. The CDR3 DNA sequence: TGTGCCAGCAGCTTAGTAGGGACAGGGAAGAGAGAGGTCTACGAGCAGTACTTC. It yields the protein CASSLVGTGKREVYEQYF.

The chain employs TRBV18 and TRBJ1-1, with D uncertain. This CDR3 region has 13 residues. Germline loops: CDR1 KGHSH, CDR2 LQKENI. Trimming removed 3 bases from V and 3 bases from J, with 8 bases in between. The CDR3 DNA reads as TGTGCCAGCTCACCCGAGGTTCACACTGAAGCTTTCTTT. Amino acid sequence: CASSPEVHTEAFF.

In DNA form, the CDR3 reads TGTGCCAGCAGGGAAGGGGGCTTGGGTTCCAATTCCCACACCGGGGAGCTGTTTTTT. Translated, it gives CASREGGLGSNSHTGELFF. The chain joins TRBV5-4 to TRBJ2-2; 7 bases align to TRBD1. The CDR3 runs to 19 residues. J lost 3 bases, V lost 5 bases, and 19 bases had no gene match. CDR1 and CDR2 from the germline V gene are SGHNT and YYREEE (reference sequence).

This clone was recorded a few times. This rearrangement joins TRBV29-1 to TRBJ1-5; D may be TRBD1 (5 bases). Between the trimmed V and J ends, which lost 8 bases and 6 bases, there was a span of 14 bases. The CDR3 is 12 amino acids. The germline V gene has CDR1 SQVTM and CDR2 ANQGSEA. CDR3 DNA sequence: TGCAGCACCCGGGACGGGAGTCAGCCCCAGCATTTT. Translated, it gives CSTRDGSQPQHF.

This chain joins TRBV20-1 and TRBJ2-7; unclear D gene. CDR1 and CDR2 from the germline V gene are DFQATT and SNEGSKA (reference sequence). V lost 2 bases, J lost 0 bases, and 2 bases lay in between. This CDR3 comprises 11 residues. DNA for the CDR3: TGCAGTGCTAGACTCTCCTACGAGCAGTACTTC. Translated: CSARLSYEQYF.

The chain carries TRBV4-2 and TRBJ2-6, with 7 bases lining up with TRBD1. The V gene's germline CDR1 is LGHNA and CDR2 YNFKEQ. With 0 bases clipped from V and 0 bases from J, the junction kept 8 bases outside the gene matches. This CDR3 spans 19 amino acids. CDR3 region: CASSQDLVEGASGANVLTF. In DNA, the CDR3 is TGTGCCAGCAGCCAAGATTTGGTAGAGGGGGCCTCTGGGGCCAACGTCCTGACTTTC.

CDR3 in DNA: TGTGCCAGCAGCGCGGACAGAACCTACGAGCAGTACTTC. This encodes CASSADRTYEQYF. The gene calls are TRBV5-4 and TRBJ2-7, with a tentative D call TRBD1 (6 bases). Per germline, CDR1 SGHNT and CDR2 YYREEE (reference sequence). The CDR3 runs to 13 residues. V was cut by 4 bases and J by 2 bases, with 10 bases left in between.

A single count supports this clone. The chain has TRBV19 and TRBJ2-1; 12 positions agree with TRBD2. The CDR3 runs 15 residues. Per germline, CDR1 LNHDA and CDR2 SQIVND (reference sequence). Unmatched junction bases numbered 4, after V lost 5 bases and J lost 5 bases. Here the CDR3 DNA reads TGTGCCAGTAGTGCGACTAGCGGGAGCCACAATGAGCAGTTCTTC. This sequence encodes CASSATSGSHNEQFF.

This chain connects TRBV27 to TRBJ1-5; perhaps TRBD1 as D (6 bases). V lost 3 bases and J lost 1, with 7 bases in between. The CDR3 extends over 14 amino acids. Germline V lookup: CDR1 MNHEY, CDR2 SMNVEV (reference sequence). The CDR3 reads CASSFTGSNQPQHF. CDR3 in DNA: TGTGCCAGCAGTTTCACAGGGAGCAATCAGCCCCAGCATTTT.

This chain uses TRBV28 with TRBJ1-6; weak D call: TRBD1 (5 bases). The V gene's germline CDR1 is MDHEN and CDR2 SYDVKM. The CDR3 sequence is 12 residues long. With 6 bases removed from V and 5 bases from J, the gap between germline ends came to 5 bases. The CDR3 nucleotides are TGTGCCAGCAGGGACAATAATTCACCCCTCCACTTT. This gives the protein CASRDNNSPLHF.

The chain joins TRBV3-1 (or the pseudogene TRBV3-2) to TRBJ2-2, with 13 bases that match TRBD2. The CDR3 extends over 21 amino acids. The germline V gene has CDR1 LGHDT and CDR2 YNNKEL (reference sequence). The ends lost 1 base at V and 5 bases at J; junction bases unmatched: 16. The CDR3 loop reads CASSQVFPTSGRALRTGELFF. The DNA of the CDR3 is TGTGCCAGCAGCCAAGTGTTCCCCACTAGCGGGAGGGCCTTGAGAACCGGGGAGCTGTTTTTT.